This is a list of T cell receptor beta chains from one sample in a study of T cell repertoires in cytomegalovirus infection. TCRdb used MiXCR to reprocess the reads, holding one entry per CDR3 protein. The sample gives roughly 80,000 distinct CDR3 sequences, 40% of which show up once; 80% to 95% is in the top ten. These receptors lack a known antigen. The starting material was CD8+ T cells from cultured PBMCs, obtained from culture after CMV antigen stimulation. The receptors stem from a human donor in good health (CMV status not recorded). Some clones in this sample may be carry-over from other donors' samples. Both conserved end residues are part of each CDR3. D genes are given only for firm matches. Expanded clones get a size class; other rows say once, few or many, or leave the size out.

v_call	j_call	d_call	clone_size	cdr3_nt	cdr3_aa
TRBV10-2	TRBJ2-1	NA	NA	TGCGCCAGCAGTGGGACCTACAATGAGCAGTTCTTC	CASSGTYNEQFF
TRBV12-3/TRBV12-4	TRBJ2-3	TRBD2	few	TGTGCCAGCAGTTTACTGGCCAGCGGGGGGACAGATACGCAGTATTTT	CASSLLASGGTDTQYF
TRBV12-3/TRBV12-4	TRBJ2-1	NA	few	TGTGCCAGCAGCCCCCCGGGGATACTTCTATACAATGAGCAGTTCTTC	CASSPPGILLYNEQFF
TRBV6-6	TRBJ1-1	NA	NA	TGTGCCAGCATTAAAGAAGCAGGTCGAGGCACTGAAGCTTTCTTT	CASIKEAGRGTEAFF
TRBV6-6	TRBJ2-6	TRBD1	few	TGTGCCAGCAGTTACTGGGAAAGACAGGGCTCTGGGGCCAACGTCCTGACTTTC	CASSYWERQGSGANVLTF
TRBV7-2	TRBJ2-7	TRBD2	few	TGTGCCAGCAGTCAGACTAGCGGGGGGCTCGACGAGCAGTACTTC	CASSQTSGGLDEQYF
TRBV6-4	TRBJ2-3	TRBD2	NA	TGTGCCAGCAGTGGGACTAGCGGGGGCGCAGATACGCAGTATTTT	CASSGTSGGADTQYF
TRBV12-3/TRBV12-4	TRBJ2-1	TRBD2	few	TGTGCCAGCAGTTTAGGGGGGAGGGTGGGGTACAATGAGCAGTTCTTC	CASSLGGRVGYNEQFF
TRBV20-1	TRBJ2-2	TRBD1	NA	TGCAGTGCTCAGGACAGGAACGACACCGGGGAGCTGTTTTTT	CSAQDRNDTGELFF
TRBV14	TRBJ2-3	TRBD2	NA	TGTGCCAGCAGTCTAAGACTAGCGGGGGCAGGAGATACGCAGTATTTT	CASSLRLAGAGDTQYF
TRBV10-2	TRBJ2-3	TRBD2	NA	TGCGCCAGCAGTGAGTCTAGCGGGGGGGCCTCAGATACGCAGTATTTT	CASSESSGGASDTQYF